This T cell receptor beta chain was found in a study of blood T cells in healthy people across ages. Notes on the study in general: A conclusive naive versus antigen-experienced comparison was prevented by the unsorted PBMCs.

CDR3 length equals 15 residues. V gave up 5 bases and J gave up 2 bases, with 14 bases separating them. CDR1 and CDR2 (germline): SEHNR, FQNEAQ (reference sequence). Then a second PCR, running roughly 7 to 11 cycles, was carried out with a sample-barcoded 5' primer and a J-beta primer mix. TCRdb re-called the 5' RACE reads through MiXCR, storing one row per CDR3 protein. The table includes about 580,000 distinct CDR3 sequences, less than 60% detected once. This clonotype was counted a few times. The antigen is not known. The TCR originated in a man at least 80 years old in good health. The material sequenced was blood. The chain combines TRBV7-9 with TRBJ2-3; D may be TRBD2 (6 bases). The CDR3 DNA reads TGTGCCAGCAGCGAACCGGGACTTATCACAGATACGCAGTATTTT. Amino acid sequence: CASSEPGLITDTQYF.